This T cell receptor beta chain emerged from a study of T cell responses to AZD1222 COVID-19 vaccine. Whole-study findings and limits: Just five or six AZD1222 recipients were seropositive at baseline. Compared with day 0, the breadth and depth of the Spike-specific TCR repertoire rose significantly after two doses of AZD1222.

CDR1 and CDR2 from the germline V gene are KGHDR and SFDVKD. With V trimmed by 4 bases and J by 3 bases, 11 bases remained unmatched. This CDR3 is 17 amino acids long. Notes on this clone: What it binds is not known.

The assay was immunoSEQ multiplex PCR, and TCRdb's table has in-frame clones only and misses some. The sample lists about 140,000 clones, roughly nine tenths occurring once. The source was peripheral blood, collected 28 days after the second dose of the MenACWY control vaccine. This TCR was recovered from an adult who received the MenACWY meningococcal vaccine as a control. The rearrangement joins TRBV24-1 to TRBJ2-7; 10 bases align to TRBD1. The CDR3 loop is CATSDHPDRGQIYEQYF. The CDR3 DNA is TGTGCCACCAGTGACCATCCAGACAGGGGGCAAATCTACGAGCAGTACTTC.